The 17 T cell receptor beta chains given below trace back to one sample, sequenced in a study of shared clonotypes between healthy human individuals. Sequencing used immunoSEQ multiplex PCR; TCRdb keeps in-frame clones, though not all of them. The sample contains millions of clones, 85% to 95% of which appear only once. The specimen was naive CD4+ T cells sorted from blood. Subset in this sample: CD45RA+ positively selected. Every receptor here comes from a man between 18 and 35 years old in good health.

V and J are TRBV28 and TRBJ1-6; D is perhaps TRBD1 (5 bases). The CDR3 loop spans 15 amino acids. With 4 bases removed from V and 5 bases from J, the gap between germline ends came to 12 bases. The V gene's germline CDR1 is MDHEN and CDR2 SYDVKM. The CDR3 region is CASSSRVINNSPLHF. CDR3 sequence (DNA): TGTGCCAGCAGTTCCAGGGTCATTAATAATTCACCCCTCCACTTT.

The chain has TRBV5-1 and TRBJ2-7, with 7 bases that match TRBD1. Unmatched junction bases numbered 6, after V lost 0 bases and J lost 3 bases. Looked up from germline, CDR1 is SGHRS and CDR2 is YFSETQ. CDR3 length: 15 amino acids. The CDR3 DNA follows: TGCGCCAGCAGCTTGGATGACAGGGTCGGCTACGAGCAGTACTTC. It specifies CASSLDDRVGYEQYF. Full variable domain (rest looked up from reference TRBV5-1 and TRBJ2-7): KAGVTQTPRYLIKTRGQQVTLSCSPISGHRSVSWYQQTPGQGLQFLFEYFSETQRNKGNFPGRFSGRQFSNSRSEMNVSTLELGDSALYLCASSLDDRVGYEQYFGPGTRLTVT.

This clone was detected only once. The chain is built from TRBV19 and TRBJ2-7; the match to TRBD1 covers 9 bases. CDR1 is LNHDA and CDR2 is SQIVND in the germline V gene (reference sequence). With V trimmed by 5 bases and J by 4 bases, 9 bases remained unmatched. There are 15 residues in the CDR3. The CDR3 sequence is CASSHSGTGIYEQYF. As DNA, the CDR3 is TGTGCCAGTAGTCACTCCGGGACAGGGATATACGAGCAGTACTTC.

This sequence joins TRBV5-4 and TRBJ1-6; no clear D. This CDR3 comprises 18 residues. With 1 base removed from V and 0 bases from J, the gap between germline ends came to 14 bases. Germline CDR1 is SGHNT and CDR2 is YYREEE (reference sequence). The CDR3 nucleotides read TGTGCCAGCAGCTTGTCCTCCCTACAGAGCTCCTATAATTCACCCCTCCACTTT. It codes for CASSLSSLQSSYNSPLHF.

The chain joins TRBV11-2 to TRBJ1-6; 8 nucleotides agree with TRBD1. Trimming cost V 4 bases and J 7 bases; bases outside gene matches: 9. This CDR3 region has 16 residues. The germline gives CDR1 SGHAT, CDR2 FQNNGV. CDR3 in DNA: TGTGCCAGCAGCTCGAGCGACAGGGGAGGGAATTCACCCCTCCACTTT. This translates into CASSSSDRGGNSPLHF.

The chain has TRBV5-6 and TRBJ1-4; the D gene is possibly TRBD1 (6 bases). The V end was cut by 4 bases, the J end by 8 bases, with 18 bases between. The CDR3 loop spans 15 amino acids. Germline CDR1 SGHDT, CDR2 YYEEEE. The CDR3 here is CASSLGTGAWEKLFF. The CDR3 DNA sequence: TGTGCCAGCAGCCTTGGTACGGGGGCGTGGGAAAAACTGTTTTTT.

The chain links TRBV13 to TRBJ2-1; D perhaps matches TRBD1 (5 bases). The CDR3 has 16 residues. CDR1 is PRHDT and CDR2 is FYEKMQ in the germline V gene (reference sequence). The ends were cut back, 8 bases at V and 2 bases at J, with 19 bases in the middle. CDR3 protein: CASALGPTGTYNEQFF. The DNA for the CDR3 is TGTGCCAGCGCCCTTGGGCCCACAGGCACCTACAATGAGCAGTTCTTC.

The rearrangement links TRBV28 to TRBJ2-7; no clear D gene. The CDR3 totals 14 residues. Looked up from germline, CDR1 is MDHEN and CDR2 is SYDVKM. V was trimmed by 1 base and J by 3 bases, leaving 10 bases between them. CDR3 in DNA: TGTGCCAGCAGTTTATCAACCAGAAACTACGAGCAGTACTTC. Its protein is CASSLSTRNYEQYF.

The V gene is TRBV5-6, the J gene TRBJ2-1; 13 positions match TRBD2. Trimming took 2 bases from V and 8 from J; bases not matched to a gene: 4. CDR1 and CDR2 (germline): SGHDT, YYEEEE. The CDR3 has 15 amino acids. The CDR3 loop reads CASSFLGLAGDEQFF. The CDR3 DNA reads TGTGCCAGCAGCTTCCTTGGACTAGCGGGAGATGAGCAGTTCTTC.

This chain links TRBV10-3 with TRBJ1-1, with a weak D call TRBD1 (6 bases). Trimming removed 6 bases from V and 3 bases from J, with 11 bases in between. Germline-derived CDR1 and CDR2 are ENHRY and SYGVKD. The CDR3 contains 13 residues. The CDR3 DNA follows: TGTGCCATCAGCAGGGGATCGGACACTGAAGCTTTCTTT. Translated: CAISRGSDTEAFF.

This clone was found once. V is TRBV19 and J is TRBJ2-1; 8 bases map to TRBD1. The CDR3 has 14 residues. J gave up 7 bases and V 5 bases, and 7 bases lay outside the gene matches. The germline CDR1 and CDR2 sequences are LNHDA and SQIVND (reference sequence). The CDR3: CASSEQGASNEQFF. Here the CDR3 DNA reads TGTGCCAGTAGTGAGCAGGGGGCTAGTAATGAGCAGTTCTTC.

The chain joins TRBV28 to TRBJ1-4; D possibly corresponds to TRBD1 (5 bases). CDR3 length: 15 amino acids. Germline V CDR1 and CDR2: MDHEN, SYDVKM. With 6 bases removed from V and 4 bases from J, the gap between germline ends came to 15 bases. The CDR3 DNA reads as TGTGCCAGCAGACGCAGCGGGGGGAATAATGAAAAACTGTTTTTT. Its translation: CASRRSGGNNEKLFF.

With regard to this clone: Distinct nucleotide sequences in the sample also encode this CDR3. This chain connects TRBV18 to TRBJ1-1, with D possibly TRBD1 on 5 matching bases. The CDR3 runs 15 residues. V dropped 3 bases and J dropped 0 bases, with 11 bases sitting between them. Germline loops: CDR1 KGHSH, CDR2 LQKENI. The CDR3 sequence is CASSPSQGMNTEAFF. The DNA for the CDR3 is TGTGCCAGCTCACCTTCCCAGGGTATGAACACTGAAGCTTTCTTT.

The chain couples TRBV5-1 to TRBJ1-5; D may be TRBD1 (6 bases). The CDR3 sequence is 15 residues long. Germline assignment: CDR1 SGHRS and CDR2 YFSETQ. Trimming took 4 bases from V and 2 from J, leaving 13 bases between them. Written as DNA, the CDR3 is TGCGCCAGCAGCCGGGAGGGGGGAGGCAATCAGCCCCAGCATTTT. Amino acid sequence: CASSREGGGNQPQHF.

The CDR3 nucleotides are TGCGCCACCTCACTAGCGGGAGCCAACAATGAGCAGTTCTTC. Translation: CATSLAGANNEQFF. V is TRBV5-1 and J is TRBJ2-1, with TRBD2 matching 11 bases. This CDR3 is 14 amino acids long. V gave up 9 bases and J gave up 5 bases; unmatched junction bases: 7. CDR1 and CDR2 (germline): SGHRS, YFSETQ.

This rearrangement joins TRBV19 to TRBJ2-7; 8 positions match TRBD2. Germline V gene sequence: CDR1 LNHDA, CDR2 SQIVND (reference sequence). After removal of 1 base from V and 2 bases from J, the junction contained 1 base not matched to a gene. The length of the CDR3 is 14 residues. CDR3 residues: CASSIGGGPYEQYF. CDR3 nucleotides: TGTGCCAGTAGTATAGGCGGGGGGCCCTACGAGCAGTACTTC.

This clone appeared a few times. In nucleotides, the CDR3 is TGTGCCATCAGTGAGTGGGACACGAACACTGAAGCTTTCTTT. Translation: CAISEWDTNTEAFF. This chain uses TRBV10-3 with TRBJ1-1; D is perhaps TRBD1 (6 bases). CDR1 is ENHRY and CDR2 is SYGVKD in the germline V gene. Trimming took 1 base from V and 1 from J, leaving 7 bases between them. The CDR3 consists of 14 residues.